This T cell receptor beta chain was obtained from a study of cytomegalovirus exposure and HLA in healthy donors. Study results and limitations: Likely technical artifact: a cluster of highly shared sequence variants. An analysis done earlier found most TCR beta V segments productive about 87% or about 30% of the time. Cytomegalovirus-associated TCR beta chains were listed, numbering around 150.

This clone was seen a few times. Its antigen is unidentified. PCR used 60 Vbeta primers and 13 Jbeta primers. In the original workflow: Later reanalysis found 70 million to 95 million unique TCR beta chains, around 10 million of them shared. Assay used: immunoSEQ multiplex PCR; TCRdb lists only in-frame clones, some missing. The D gene and trimming were derived from the DNA, and the V and J assignments and clone size from that table. The data hold around 190,000 clones, with 70% to 80% observed a single time. In germline, CDR1 is SGHDN, CDR2 FVKESK. This CDR3 comprises 15 residues. J lost 2 bases, V lost 4 bases, and 6 bases had no gene match.

Sequencing used PBMCs. The clonotype originates from a woman between 50 and 59 years old in good health and CMV-seronegative. The V gene is TRBV14, the J gene TRBJ2-5; 8 nucleotides align to TRBD1. CDR3 amino acids: CASSPWTGLQETQYF. The CDR3 region has the DNA TGTGCCAGCAGCCCCTGGACAGGGCTACAAGAGACCCAGTACTTC.